This T cell receptor (beta chain) was sequenced for a study of T cell responses to AZD1222 COVID-19 vaccine. Study at large: Pooling covered second doses at about 4 or about 12 weeks.

Study-wide findings and caveats: The sample set comprised mostly white British donors with more females, and clonal diversity was possibly underestimated. There were vaccine-associated CD4 TCRs across spike, dominant at 160-218 and 743-854.

This CDR3 spans 16 amino acids. The V gene lost 3 bases and the J gene lost 2 bases, with 15 bases spanning the gap. The V gene's germline CDR1 is SGDLS and CDR2 YYNGEE. The protocol was immunoSEQ multiplex PCR, while the TCRdb copy is restricted to in-frame clones and leaves out a portion. The sample holds 95,000 to 100,000 clones; more than 70% are singletons and the top ten take 1.2% to 1.5%. To note about this clone: No antigen is known for it.

Specimen: peripheral blood, collected on day 0 of AZD1222 vaccination. This TCR came from an adult in good health. J is TRBJ1-5 and V is TRBV9; the D is unclear. The CDR3 protein is CASSAGLGSGNQPQHF. The CDR3 coding sequence is TGTGCCAGCAGCGCCGGACTGGGAAGCGGCAATCAGCCCCAGCATTTT.